The 10 T cell receptor beta chains reported below all come from one sample, sequenced in a study of CXCR3-negative and CXCR3-positive naive CD8 T cells. The libraries of TRB cDNA were prepared using 5' RACE with UMI labels. TCRdb reprocessed the 5' RACE reads; each CDR3 protein has one entry and no DNA is given. The table lists some 28,000 distinct CDR3 sequences. Sample: memory CD8+ T cells from blood. These receptors came from a human donor in good health. Some clones in this sample may be carry-over from other donors' samples.

V and J are TRBV6-2 or TRBV6-3 and TRBJ2-5; with no DNA, the TCRdb D assignment of TRBD2 cannot be verified. Per the germline V gene, CDR1 is MNHEY and CDR2 is SVGEGT. The CDR3 runs to 18 residues. The chain's CDR3 is CASSYSTDRDSKGETQYF.

The chain is built from TRBV24-1 and TRBJ2-2. Germline assignment: CDR1 KGHDR and CDR2 SFDVKD. This CDR3 is built from 16 residues. Here the CDR3 reads CATSDFLVGDTGELFF.

The chain uses TRBV28 and TRBJ1-6; without DNA, the TCRdb call of TRBD1 cannot be checked. This CDR3 comprises 14 residues. Per germline, CDR1 MDHEN and CDR2 SYDVKM. The chain's CDR3 is CASSSPEGISPLHF.

The V and J genes are TRBV11-2 and TRBJ2-3; TCRdb names TRBD2, which stays unverified in the absence of DNA. This CDR3 has 15 amino acids. Germline V gene data show CDR1 as SGHAT and CDR2 as FQNNGV. CDR3: CASSFPPSGEDTQYF.

This chain joins TRBV7-9 and TRBJ1-1. From germline, CDR1 is SEHNR and CDR2 FQNEAQ (reference sequence). The CDR3 runs 11 residues. This CDR3 is CASSFDTEAFF.

This sequence joins TRBV6-5 and TRBJ2-5; no DNA is available, so the TRBD1 call from TCRdb remains unchecked. The germline V gene has CDR1 MNHEY and CDR2 SVGAGI. The CDR3 loop spans 15 amino acids. CDR3 protein: CASSYSGADQETQYF.

The chain joins TRBV7-6 to TRBJ2-3. CDR3 length: 15 residues. Germline V CDR1 and CDR2: SGHVS, FNYEAQ. This CDR3 reads CASSLYDSTADTQYF.

The chain combines TRBV29-1 with TRBJ2-2; TCRdb calls TRBD1, which cannot be checked without DNA. This CDR3 has 15 amino acids. Looked up from germline, CDR1 is SQVTM and CDR2 is ANQGSEA. The CDR3 spells CSVEATGSNTGELFF.

The CDR3 spells CASSGAGGRFF. The chain uses TRBV12-3 or TRBV12-4 and TRBJ2-1; TCRdb calls TRBD2, which cannot be checked without DNA. The CDR3 has 11 residues.

The chain carries TRBV4-1 and TRBJ1-2; no DNA is available, so the TRBD1 call from TCRdb remains unchecked. Germline CDR1 is MGHRA and CDR2 is YSYEKL. There are 14 residues in the CDR3. The CDR3 protein is CASSQIGQGDGYTF.